These 11 T cell receptor beta chains were sequenced from one sample in a study of CXCR3-negative and CXCR3-positive naive CD8 T cells. It was by 5' RACE with UMI labels that the TRB cDNA libraries were prepared. For each CDR3 protein, TCRdb gives one entry from its re-call of the 5' RACE reads, without DNA. This sample contains some 130,000 distinct CDR3 sequences. The sample was naive CXCR3- CD8+ T cells from blood. Indicated subset: CD45RO-CCR7+CD27+CD95- naive CD8+ T cells lacking CXCR3 (TNR3-). The receptor set was obtained from a human donor in good health. Some clones in this sample may be carry-over from other donors' samples.

The rearrangement joins TRBV7-3 to TRBJ2-3. Germline V CDR1 and CDR2: SGHTA, FQGTGA. This CDR3 contains 18 residues. CDR3 region: CASSLTEIGSGYTDTQYF.

The gene calls are TRBV30 and TRBJ1-1; without DNA, the TCRdb call of TRBD1 cannot be checked. In germline, CDR1 is GTSNPN, CDR2 SVGIG (reference sequence). The CDR3 sequence is 15 residues long. The CDR3 protein is CAWSETGRGNTEAFF.

The chain links TRBV6-5 to TRBJ2-2; with no DNA, the TCRdb D assignment of TRBD2 cannot be verified. Germline lookup yields CDR1 MNHEY and CDR2 SVGAGI. This CDR3 comprises 15 residues. The CDR3 here is CASKRDSSNTGELFF.

The gene calls are TRBV2 and TRBJ2-2; TCRdb gives TRBD1 as the D gene, but with no DNA this cannot be confirmed. The CDR3 runs to 17 residues. Germline CDR1 and CDR2: SNHLY and FYNNEI. The CDR3 here is CASRNPGTAPYTGELFF.

V and J are TRBV27 and TRBJ2-7; TCRdb indicates TRBD2, and absent DNA this call remains unverified. The CDR3 extends over 15 amino acids. In germline, CDR1 is MNHEY, CDR2 SMNVEV (reference sequence). CDR3 region: CASSPGLAGIYEQYF.

The gene calls are TRBV28 and TRBJ2-3; TCRdb's D gene call, TRBD2, goes unchecked for lack of DNA. The CDR3 has 17 amino acids. Looked up from germline, CDR1 is MDHEN and CDR2 is SYDVKM. The CDR3 sequence is CASSPASTVLGTDTQYF.

This chain connects TRBV29-1 to TRBJ2-2; TCRdb indicates TRBD2, and absent DNA this call remains unverified. This CDR3 spans 15 amino acids. Germline loops: CDR1 SQVTM, CDR2 ANQGSEA. The chain's CDR3 is CSVDVGGSNTGELFF.

This clonotype registers medium-sized by frequency. The rearrangement links TRBV7-7 to TRBJ2-7; the D gene TCRdb calls, TRBD1, cannot be checked with no DNA. Germline V CDR1 and CDR2: SSHAT, FNYEAQ (reference sequence). The length of the CDR3 is 15 residues. CDR3 sequence reads: CASSVDRGHAYEQYF.

The chain carries TRBV27 and TRBJ2-7; lacking DNA, the TRBD1 call made by TCRdb goes unchecked. This CDR3 comprises 15 residues. Germline lookup yields CDR1 MNHEY and CDR2 SMNVEV (reference sequence). CDR3: CASSDTGGAFYEQYF.

This chain uses TRBV6-2 or TRBV6-3 with TRBJ2-7; TCRdb's D call of TRBD1 is untestable without DNA. Germline CDR1 reads MNHEY; CDR2 reads SVGEGT. CDR3 length: 16 residues. The CDR3 loop is CASSYSRTGGIYEQYF.

V is TRBV25-1 and J is TRBJ2-2. From germline, CDR1 is MGHDK and CDR2 SYGVNS. The CDR3 has 11 residues. CDR3 in amino acids: CASSETGELFF.